This T cell receptor (beta chain) was sequenced in a study of CD8+ T cells in alopecia areata. Broader study findings: More clonal than normal scalp was lesional scalp, particularly alopecia totalis/universalis.

The CDR3 length is 15 residues. Germline-derived CDR1 and CDR2 are MDHEN and SYDVKM. V shed 6 bases and J 8 bases; nucleotides not matched to a gene: 9. This clone was seen a few times. The antigen is unknown. The study team obtained lesional scalp punch biopsies and peripheral blood from alopecia areata patients. Sorted populations comprised CD4+ and CD8+ T cells obtained from PBMCs. Extraction of RNA preceded its reverse transcription into cDNA, which served as the sequencing template. Produced via immunoSEQ multiplex PCR; TCRdb's table is partial and in-frame only. The top ten clones hold 31% of a sample with some 22,000 clones, roughly half of them seen once.

The gene calls are TRBV28 and TRBJ2-1; 11 bases agree with TRBD2. This TCR was recovered from a human donor with alopecia areata. Sample: NKG2D-high CD8+ T cells sorted from blood. The DNA of the CDR3 is TGTGCCAGCAGCCCTATAGCGGGAGGGCCCCATGAGCAGTTCTTC. Encoded protein: CASSPIAGGPHEQFF.